This T cell receptor beta chain comes out of a study of cytomegalovirus exposure and HLA in healthy donors. Amplification used 60 Vbeta primers and 13 Jbeta primers. Here immunoSEQ multiplex PCR was the method, and the copy in TCRdb shows in-frame clones only, minus some. Here the sample spans about 110,000 clones, around 84% being singletons. The sequence was collected from a woman in her twenties or thirties in good health and CMV-seronegative. What was sequenced was PBMCs.

Here the CDR3 DNA reads TGTGCCAGTAGTGCCGGACAGGGGTCTGAGCAGCCCCAGCATTTT. Encoded protein: CASSAGQGSEQPQHF. The chain combines TRBV19 with TRBJ1-5; 9 bases are a match to TRBD1. V was clipped by 5 bases and J by 7 bases; unmatched bases: 9. CDR1 LNHDA and CDR2 SQIVND come from the germline V gene (reference sequence). This CDR3 comprises 15 residues.